This T cell receptor (beta chain) was retrieved from a study of regulatory T cells in long-lasting Graves disease. The study's findings and limits: New patients shared 950 to 1,000 public clonotypes, fewer than the roughly 2,600 shared by persistent patients. The analysis examined peripheral blood only and excluded thyroid tissue. Persistent disease preferred TRBV28, TRBJ1-2 and TRBJ2-5; new disease, TRBV20-1 and TRBJ2-1.

Specified time point: persistent/refractory GD, antithyroid drugs over 5 years with positive TRAb. PBMCs provided the RNA from which the TCR library was made. Graves' disease diagnosis was established per American Thyroid Association guidelines. With regard to this clonotype: The target antigen is unknown.

V was pared by 6 bases and J by 6 bases, with 14 bases between. Germline V gene sequence: CDR1 SQVTM, CDR2 ANQGSEA. The CDR3 consists of 13 residues. Investigators prepared the TCR beta libraries by applying iRepertoire HTBI primers and Arm-PCR of CDR3 regions. Via MiXCR, TCRdb re-called the multiplex PCR reads, giving one row per CDR3 protein. The sample includes 390,000 or so distinct CDR3 sequences, more than 20% of them seen just once. The sample here was peripheral blood mononuclear cells (PBMCs), taken when the disease was refractory, from a patient treated with antithyroid drugs. This chain connects TRBV29-1 to TRBJ2-2; D is possibly TRBD1 (5 bases). The receptor was derived from a woman between 35 and 50 years old with Graves disease. CDR3 in DNA: TGCAGCGTCCCCGACCCAGGGCCCGGGGAGCTGTTTTTT. It encodes CSVPDPGPGELFF.